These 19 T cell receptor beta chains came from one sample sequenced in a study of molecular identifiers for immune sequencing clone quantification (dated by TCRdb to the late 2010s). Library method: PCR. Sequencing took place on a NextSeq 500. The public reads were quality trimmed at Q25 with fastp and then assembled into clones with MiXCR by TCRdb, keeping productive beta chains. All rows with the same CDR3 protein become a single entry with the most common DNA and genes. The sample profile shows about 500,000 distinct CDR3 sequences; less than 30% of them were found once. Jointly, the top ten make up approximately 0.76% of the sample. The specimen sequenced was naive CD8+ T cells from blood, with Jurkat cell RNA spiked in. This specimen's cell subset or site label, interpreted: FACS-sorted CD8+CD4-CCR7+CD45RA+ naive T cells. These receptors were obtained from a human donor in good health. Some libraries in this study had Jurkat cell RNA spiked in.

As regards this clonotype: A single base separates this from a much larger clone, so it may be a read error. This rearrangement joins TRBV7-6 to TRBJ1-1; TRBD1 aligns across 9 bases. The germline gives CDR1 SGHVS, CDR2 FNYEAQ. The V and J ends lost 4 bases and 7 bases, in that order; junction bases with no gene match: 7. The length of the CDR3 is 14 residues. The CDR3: CASSSGQGTNEAFF. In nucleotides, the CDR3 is TGTGCCAGCAGCTCAGGACAGGGGACAAATGAAGCTTTCTTT.

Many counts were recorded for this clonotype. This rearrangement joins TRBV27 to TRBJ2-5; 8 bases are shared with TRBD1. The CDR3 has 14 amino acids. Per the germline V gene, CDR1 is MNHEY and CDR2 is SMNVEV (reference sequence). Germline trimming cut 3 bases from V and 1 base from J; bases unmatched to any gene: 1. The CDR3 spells CASSLDRVQETQYF. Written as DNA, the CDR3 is TGTGCCAGCAGTTTGGACAGGGTCCAAGAGACCCAGTACTTC.

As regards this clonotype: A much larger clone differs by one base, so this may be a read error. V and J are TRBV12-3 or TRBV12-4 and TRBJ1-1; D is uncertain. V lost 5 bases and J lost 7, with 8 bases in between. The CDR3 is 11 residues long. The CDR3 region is CASSPRDEAFF. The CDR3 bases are TGTGCCAGCAGTCCTAGAGATGAAGCTTTCTTT.

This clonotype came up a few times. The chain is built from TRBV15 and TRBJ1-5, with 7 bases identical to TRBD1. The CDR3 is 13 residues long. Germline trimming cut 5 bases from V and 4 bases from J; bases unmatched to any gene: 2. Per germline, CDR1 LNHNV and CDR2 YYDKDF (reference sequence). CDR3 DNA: TGTGCCACCAGCCCCAGGGGGAATCAGCCCCAGCATTTT. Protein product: CATSPRGNQPQHF.

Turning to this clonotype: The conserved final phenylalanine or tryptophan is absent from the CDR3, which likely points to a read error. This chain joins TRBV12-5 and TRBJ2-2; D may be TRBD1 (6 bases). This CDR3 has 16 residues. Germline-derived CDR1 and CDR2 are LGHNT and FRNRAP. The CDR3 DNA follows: TGTGCCAGTGGCTATGGGACAATTCGGGACACCGGGGAGCTGTTTTCT. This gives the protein CASGYGTIRDTGELFS.

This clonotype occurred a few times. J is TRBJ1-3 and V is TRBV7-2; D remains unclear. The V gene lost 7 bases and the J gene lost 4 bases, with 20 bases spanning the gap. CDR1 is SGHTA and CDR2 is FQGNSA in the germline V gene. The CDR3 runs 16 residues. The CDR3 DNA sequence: TGTGCCAGCACCAATTATCGGACGGAACGGGGAAACACCATATATTTT. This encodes CASTNYRTERGNTIYF. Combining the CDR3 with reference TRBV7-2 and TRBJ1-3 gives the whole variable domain GAGVSQSPSNKVTEKGKDVELRCDPISGHTALYWYRQSLGQGLEFLIYFQGNSAPDKSGLPSDRFSAERTGGSVSTLTIQRTQQEDSAVYLCASTNYRTERGNTIYFGEGSWLTVV.

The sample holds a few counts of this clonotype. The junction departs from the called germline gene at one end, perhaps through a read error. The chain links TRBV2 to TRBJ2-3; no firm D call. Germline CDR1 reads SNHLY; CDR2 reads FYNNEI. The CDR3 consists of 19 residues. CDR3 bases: TGTGCCAGCAGTGTCGCGGCTTCCCTAAAAACGATAGGCACAGATACGCGGTATTTT. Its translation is CASSVAASLKTIGTDTRYF.

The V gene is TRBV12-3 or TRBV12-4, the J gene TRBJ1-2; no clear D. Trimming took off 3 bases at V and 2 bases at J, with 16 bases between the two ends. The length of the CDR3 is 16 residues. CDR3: CASSFVPPEENYGYTF. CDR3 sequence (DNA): TGTGCCAGCAGTTTTGTCCCACCCGAAGAGAACTATGGCTACACCTTC.

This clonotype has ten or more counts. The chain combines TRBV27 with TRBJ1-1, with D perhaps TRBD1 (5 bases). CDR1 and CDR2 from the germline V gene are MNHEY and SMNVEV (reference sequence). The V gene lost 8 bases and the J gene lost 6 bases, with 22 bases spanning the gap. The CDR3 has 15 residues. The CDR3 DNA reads TGTGCCAGCGGACCTCTAGGGGCGAGGGTCGCTGAAGCTTTCTTT. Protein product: CASGPLGARVAEAFF.

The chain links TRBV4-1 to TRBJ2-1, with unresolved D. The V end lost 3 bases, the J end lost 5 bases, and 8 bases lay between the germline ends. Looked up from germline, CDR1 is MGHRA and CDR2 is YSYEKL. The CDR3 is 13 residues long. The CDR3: CASSHSKNNEQFF. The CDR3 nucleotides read TGCGCCAGCAGCCATTCTAAAAACAATGAGCAGTTCTTC.

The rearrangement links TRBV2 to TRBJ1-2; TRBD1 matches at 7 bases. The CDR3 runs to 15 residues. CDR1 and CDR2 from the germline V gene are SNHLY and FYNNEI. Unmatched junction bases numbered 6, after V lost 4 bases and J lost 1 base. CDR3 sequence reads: CASSAWDSNNYGYTF. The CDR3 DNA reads TGTGCCAGCAGTGCGTGGGACAGCAATAACTATGGCTACACCTTC.

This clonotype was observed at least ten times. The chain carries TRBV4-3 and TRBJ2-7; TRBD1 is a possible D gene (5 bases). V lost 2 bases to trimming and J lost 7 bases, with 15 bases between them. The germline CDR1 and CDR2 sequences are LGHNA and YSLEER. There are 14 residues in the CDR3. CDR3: CASSQLIGPGEQYF. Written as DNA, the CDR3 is TGCGCCAGCAGCCAACTTATCGGGCCAGGGGAGCAGTACTTC.

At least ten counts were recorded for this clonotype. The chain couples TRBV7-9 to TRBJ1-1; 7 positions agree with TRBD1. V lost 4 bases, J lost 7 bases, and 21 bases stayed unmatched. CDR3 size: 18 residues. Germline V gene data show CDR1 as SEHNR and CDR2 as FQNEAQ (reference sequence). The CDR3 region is CASSYPGQNSGGAGEAFF. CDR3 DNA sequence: TGTGCCAGCAGCTACCCGGGACAGAATTCGGGTGGCGCGGGTGAAGCTTTCTTT.

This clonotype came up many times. The chain's CDR3 is CASSFGVAGTIADQYF. CDR3 sequence (DNA): TGTGCCAGCAGTTTCGGGGTGGCAGGGACGATAGCGGACCAGTACTTC. The V call is TRBV12-3 or TRBV12-4, the J call TRBJ2-5, with D possibly TRBD2 on 6 matching bases. The CDR3 has 16 residues. Trimming removed 3 bases from V and 10 bases from J, with 24 bases in between.

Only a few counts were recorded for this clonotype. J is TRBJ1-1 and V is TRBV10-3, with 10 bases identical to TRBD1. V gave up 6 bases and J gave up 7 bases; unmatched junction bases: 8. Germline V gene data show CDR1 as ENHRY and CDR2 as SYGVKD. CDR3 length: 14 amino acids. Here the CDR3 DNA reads TGTGCCATCAGGGAGACAGGGGGCAATGATGAAGCTTTCTTT. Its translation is CAIRETGGNDEAFF.

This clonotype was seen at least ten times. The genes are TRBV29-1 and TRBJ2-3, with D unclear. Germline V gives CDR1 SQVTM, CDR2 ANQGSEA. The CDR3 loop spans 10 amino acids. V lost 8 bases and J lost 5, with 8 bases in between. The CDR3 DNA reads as TGCAGCACTGCGGTAGATACGCAGTATTTT. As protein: CSTAVDTQYF.

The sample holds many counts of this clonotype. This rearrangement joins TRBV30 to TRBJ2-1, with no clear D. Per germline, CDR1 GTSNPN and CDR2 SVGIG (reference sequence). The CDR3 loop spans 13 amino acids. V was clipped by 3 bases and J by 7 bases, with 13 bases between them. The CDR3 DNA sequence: TGTGCCTGGAGCAAGGTGGCCCCGAATGAGCAGTTCTTC. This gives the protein CAWSKVAPNEQFF.

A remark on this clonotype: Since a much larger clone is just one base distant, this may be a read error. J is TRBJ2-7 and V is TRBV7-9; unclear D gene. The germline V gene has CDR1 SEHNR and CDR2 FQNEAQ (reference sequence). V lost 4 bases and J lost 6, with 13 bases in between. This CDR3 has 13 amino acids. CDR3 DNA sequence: TGTGCCAGCAGCTCCCTCTTGCCACCCGAGCAGTACTTC. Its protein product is CASSSLLPPEQYF.

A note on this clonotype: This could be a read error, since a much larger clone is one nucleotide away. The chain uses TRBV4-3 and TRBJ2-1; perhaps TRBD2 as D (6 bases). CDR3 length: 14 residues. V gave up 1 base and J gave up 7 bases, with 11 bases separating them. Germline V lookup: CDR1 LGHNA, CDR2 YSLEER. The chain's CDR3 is CASSQAGLRNEQFF. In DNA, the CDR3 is TGCGCCAGCAGCCAAGCGGGACTCAGGAATGAGCAGTTCTTC.